This TCR beta chain was identified during a study of regulatory T cells in long-lasting Graves disease. Specified time point: newly diagnosed GD, antithyroid drugs for less than 3 months. From RNA extracted from PBMCs, the TCR library was made. Construction of the TCR beta libraries employed iRepertoire HTBI primers in conjunction with Arm-PCR of CDR3 regions. TCRdb independently ran MiXCR on the multiplex PCR reads; one entry per CDR3 protein. The table has some 220,000 distinct CDR3 sequences, less than 20% seen once; the top ten hold approximately 10%. CDR3 length: 16 amino acids. V was clipped by 1 base and J by 2 bases, with 12 bases between them. Germline-derived CDR1 and CDR2 are SGHTA and FQGTGA. At least ten counts were recorded for this clonotype. These records were also assigned to another study, of T cells in Graves' hyperthyroidism and ophthalmopathy.

The sequence derives from a woman aged 25 to 45 with Graves disease. V is TRBV7-3 and J is TRBJ2-1, with D possibly being TRBD2 (5 bases). The specimen comprised peripheral blood mononuclear cells (PBMCs), sampled at new diagnosis, from a patient treated with antithyroid drugs. This CDR3 is CASSLKRGVPYNEQFF. The CDR3 bases are TGTGCCAGCAGCTTAAAACGGGGAGTACCCTACAATGAGCAGTTCTTC.